A selection of T cell receptor beta chains follows, all from one sample in a study of technical replicates of blood from a handful of donors. TCRdb's table, derived via immunoSEQ multiplex PCR, lists solely in-frame clones and lacks some. The sample holds 70,000 to 85,000 clones, roughly 90% seen once. Sequenced input: T cells isolated from PBMCs. The receptors derive from a human donor in good health. Each CDR3 is given with its conserved first and last residue. A D gene is named only where the DNA matches it firmly. Clone size is shown for a subset of rows, as once, few, many or a class of expanded clone.

>-|TRBD1|TRBV2|TRBJ1-4
TGTGCCAGCAAGGGGGCAACCGCAACTAATGAAAAACTGTTTTTT
CASKGATATNEKLFF
>-|TRBD1|TRBV7-2|TRBJ1-1
TGTGCCAGCAGCGACCTCTGGGGCACAGGGGCGGCTTTCTTT
CASSDLWGTGAAFF
>-|TRBD1|TRBV10-2|TRBJ1-4
TGCGCCAGCAGTGAAACCGGGACAGGTGAAAAACTGTTTTTT
CASSETGTGEKLFF
>-|TRBD2|TRBV18|TRBJ2-1
TGTGCCAGCGCATCTAGCGGGATTTACAATGAGCAGTTCTTC
CASASSGIYNEQFF
>few|-|TRBV2|TRBJ1-2
TGTGCCAGCAGTCCACTACGTGAGGGCTACACCTTC
CASSPLREGYTF
>-|-|TRBV6-1|TRBJ2-7
TGTGCCAGCAGTCTGCGGACAGCCTACGAGCAGTACTTC
CASSLRTAYEQYF
>-|-|TRBV25-1|TRBJ2-1
TGTGCCAGCAGTGATATTAAAAAATATGAGCAGTTCTTC
CASSDIKKYEQFF
>-|TRBD2|TRBV13|TRBJ2-1
TGTGCCAGCAGCTGGAGGACTAGCCCCAATGAGCAGTTCTTC
CASSWRTSPNEQFF
>-|-|TRBV11-3|TRBJ2-1
TGTGCCATCTTGAGTCCCCCTGGCAATGAGCAGTTCTTC
CAILSPPGNEQFF
>-|-|TRBV11-3|TRBJ2-3
TGTGCCAGCAGCCTTAGCCCCCTCAGCACAGATACGCAGTATTTT
CASSLSPLSTDTQYF
>once|-|TRBV29-1|TRBJ2-5
TGCAGCGTCGTCGATAGGGGTGGTTTGGAGACCCAGTACTTC
CSVVDRGGLETQYF
>-|-|TRBV9|TRBJ2-1
TGTGCCAGCAGCGTCGTTTGGGAGAGTGGAAATGAGCAGTTCTTC
CASSVVWESGNEQFF
>few|TRBD1|TRBV5-1|TRBJ2-2
TGCGCCAGCAGACCCGGGACAGAGAACACCGGGGAGCTGTTTTTT
CASRPGTENTGELFF
>-|-|TRBV4-3|TRBJ2-7
TGCGCCAGCAGCCCCCTGCCCAGGGACTCCTACGAGCAGTACTTC
CASSPLPRDSYEQYF
>-|TRBD2|TRBV30|TRBJ2-7
TGTGCCTGGACTAATCAGCGGGAGCGCTACGAGCAGTACTTC
CAWTNQRERYEQYF
>-|-|TRBV7-8|TRBJ1-2
TGTGCCAGCAGCCTAAACAGGGAAAACTATGGCTACACCTTC
CASSLNRENYGYTF
>-|TRBD2|TRBV5-4|TRBJ2-2
TGTGCCAGCAGCAAACTAGCGGGAGGTAACACCGGGGAGCTGTTTTTT
CASSKLAGGNTGELFF
>-|-|TRBV9|TRBJ2-3
TGTGCCAGCAGCCCCCTCAGGGAATACAGAGATACGCAGTATTTT
CASSPLREYRDTQYF
>once|TRBD2|TRBV5-1|TRBJ2-7
TGCGCCAGCAGCTTGACTAGCGGGTCCTACGAGCAGTACTTC
CASSLTSGSYEQYF
>once|-|TRBV2|TRBJ2-7
TGTGCCAGCACGAACAGGAAAGACGAGCAGTACTTC
CASTNRKDEQYF
>-|TRBD1|TRBV4-3|TRBJ1-4
TGCGCCAGCAGCCAAGGAGTTCCGGGACAGGGGGCGGCTAATGAAAAACTGTTTTTT
CASSQGVPGQGAANEKLFF
>-|TRBD1|TRBV30|TRBJ1-2
TGTGCCTGGAGCCGTGACAGGGTAGGCTACACCTTC
CAWSRDRVGYTF
>-|-|TRBV6-5|TRBJ2-7
TGTGCCAGCAGTTACTCCCAGGGATTGGAGCAGTACTTC
CASSYSQGLEQYF
>-|TRBD2|TRBV7-8|TRBJ2-2
TGTGCCAGCAGCTTAATTAGGACTAGCGATAGGGGGGCCGGGGAGCTGTTTTTT
CASSLIRTSDRGAGELFF
>-|-|TRBV6-1|TRBJ1-1
TGTGCCAGCAGTGAATTCGGGTACACTGAAGCTTTCTTT
CASSEFGYTEAFF
>-|TRBD1|TRBV7-2|TRBJ2-7
TGTGCCAGCAGCGGTTCTCGTCGAAATCCGGACAGGGAGGTTAACGAGCAGTACTTC
CASSGSRRNPDREVNEQYF
>once|-|TRBV5-6|TRBJ2-4
TGTGCCAGCAGCTTACAGGGAGGGAAAAACATTCAGTACTTC
CASSLQGGKNIQYF
>-|TRBD2|TRBV6-6|TRBJ2-7
TGTGCCAGCAGCGGGGGACTAGCGAACGAGCAGTACTTC
CASSGGLANEQYF
>-|TRBD2|TRBV6-1|TRBJ2-7
TGTGCCAGCAGTGGGCCGGGACTAGCGGGAGTGCTCTACGAGCAGTACTTC
CASSGPGLAGVLYEQYF